This TCR beta chain is drawn from a study of blood T cells in healthy people across ages. Study-wide background: Every two T cells gave about one barcoded beta molecule via template switching.

The table lists this clonotype with many counts. The antigen is unknown. Points from the study as a whole: Estimated diversity across one million T cells was deemed an underestimate. A roughly linear fall in TCR beta diversity per million T cells was seen with increasing age.

Trimming at V came to 2 bases and at J to 8 bases, leaving 6 bases not matched to a gene. The CDR3 sequence is 14 residues long. Germline V gene data show CDR1 as MNHEY and CDR2 as SMNVEV (reference sequence). The second PCR ran roughly 7 to 11 cycles with a sample-barcoded 5' primer and J-beta primers. TCRdb independently ran MiXCR on the 5' RACE reads; one entry per CDR3 protein. Among about 700,000 distinct CDR3 sequences listed, 32% were seen once. Donors gave about 10 milliliters of peripheral blood apiece. This sequence originates from a woman of 80 years or more in good health. V and J are TRBV27 and TRBJ1-2; 9 nucleotides agree with TRBD1. The specimen was blood. CDR3 in DNA: TGTGCCAGCAGTTTAAGGGGACAGGGAGAGGGCTACACCTTC. Translating it yields CASSLRGQGEGYTF.